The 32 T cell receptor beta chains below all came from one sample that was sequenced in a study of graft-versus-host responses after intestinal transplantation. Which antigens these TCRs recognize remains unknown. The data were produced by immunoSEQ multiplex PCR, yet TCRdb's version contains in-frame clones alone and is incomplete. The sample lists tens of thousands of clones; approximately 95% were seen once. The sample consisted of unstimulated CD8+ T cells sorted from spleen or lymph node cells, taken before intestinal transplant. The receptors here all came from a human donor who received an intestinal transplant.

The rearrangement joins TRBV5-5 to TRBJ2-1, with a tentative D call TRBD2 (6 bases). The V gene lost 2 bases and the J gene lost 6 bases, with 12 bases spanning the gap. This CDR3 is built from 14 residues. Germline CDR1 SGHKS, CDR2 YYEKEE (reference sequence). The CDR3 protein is CASSFWLAINEQFF. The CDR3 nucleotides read TGTGCCAGCAGCTTTTGGCTAGCGATCAATGAGCAGTTCTTC.

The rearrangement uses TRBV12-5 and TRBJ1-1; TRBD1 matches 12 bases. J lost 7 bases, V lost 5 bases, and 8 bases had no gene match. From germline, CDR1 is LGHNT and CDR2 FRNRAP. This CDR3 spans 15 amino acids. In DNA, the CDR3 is TGTGCTAGTGGTCCTGGGACAGGGGGCTTAATTGAAGCTTTCTTT. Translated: CASGPGTGGLIEAFF.

CDR3 loop: CASSPKSLGGKIGRNPEAFF. The CDR3 DNA follows: TGTGCCAGCAGCCCGAAGTCTTTGGGAGGGAAGATTGGGCGAAACCCTGAAGCTTTCTTT. V usage is TRBV4-2 and J usage is TRBJ1-1; D is uncertain. V was pared by 4 bases and J by 6 bases, with 33 bases between. Germline CDR1 reads LGHNA; CDR2 reads YNFKEQ. CDR3 length: 20 residues.

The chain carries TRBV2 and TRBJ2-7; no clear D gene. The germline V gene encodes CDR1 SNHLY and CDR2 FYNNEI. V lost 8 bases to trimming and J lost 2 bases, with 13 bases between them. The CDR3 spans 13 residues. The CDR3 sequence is CASESLRTYEQYF. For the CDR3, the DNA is TGTGCCAGCGAGTCTTTACGCACCTACGAGCAGTACTTC.

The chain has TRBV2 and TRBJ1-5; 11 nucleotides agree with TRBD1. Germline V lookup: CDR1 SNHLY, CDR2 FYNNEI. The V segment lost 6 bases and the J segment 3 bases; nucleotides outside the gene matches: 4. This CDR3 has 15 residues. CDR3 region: CASSRGQGVNQPQHF. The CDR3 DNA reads TGTGCCAGCAGCAGGGGACAGGGGGTCAATCAGCCCCAGCATTTT.

The CDR3: CSVYKRDPTDTQYF. The DNA for the CDR3 is TGCAGCGTTTACAAGCGGGACCCCACAGATACGCAGTATTTT. The genes are TRBV29-1 and TRBJ2-3, with 7 bases lining up with TRBD2. V dropped 5 bases and J dropped 2; count of bases not matched to a gene: 7. Germline V gene sequence: CDR1 SQVTM, CDR2 ANQGSEA. The CDR3 contains 14 residues.

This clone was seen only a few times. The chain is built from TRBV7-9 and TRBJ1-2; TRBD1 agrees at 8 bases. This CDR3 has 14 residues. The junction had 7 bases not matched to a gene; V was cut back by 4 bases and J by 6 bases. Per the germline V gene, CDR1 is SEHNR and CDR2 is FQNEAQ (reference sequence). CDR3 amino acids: CASSYRDRGHGYTF. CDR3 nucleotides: TGTGCCAGCAGCTACCGCGACAGGGGTCATGGCTACACCTTC.

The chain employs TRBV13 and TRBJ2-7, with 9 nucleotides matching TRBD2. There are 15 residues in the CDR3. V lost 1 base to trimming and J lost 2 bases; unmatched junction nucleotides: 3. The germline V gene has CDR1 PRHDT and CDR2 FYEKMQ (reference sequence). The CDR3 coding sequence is TGTGCCAGCAGCTTAGAGGTAGCGGGAGCCTACGAGCAGTACTTC. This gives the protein CASSLEVAGAYEQYF.

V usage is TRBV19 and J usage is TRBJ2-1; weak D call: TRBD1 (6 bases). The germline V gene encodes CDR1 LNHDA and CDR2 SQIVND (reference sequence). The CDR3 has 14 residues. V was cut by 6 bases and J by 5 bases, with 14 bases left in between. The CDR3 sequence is CASSLQGFHNEQFF. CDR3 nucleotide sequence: TGTGCCAGTAGCCTACAGGGTTTCCACAATGAGCAGTTCTTC. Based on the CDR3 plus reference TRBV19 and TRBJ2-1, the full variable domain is DGGITQSPKYLFRKEGQNVTLSCEQNLNHDAMYWYRQDPGQGLRLIYYSQIVNDFQKGDIAEGYSVSREKKESFPLTVTSAQKNPTAFYLCASSLQGFHNEQFFGPGTRLTVL.

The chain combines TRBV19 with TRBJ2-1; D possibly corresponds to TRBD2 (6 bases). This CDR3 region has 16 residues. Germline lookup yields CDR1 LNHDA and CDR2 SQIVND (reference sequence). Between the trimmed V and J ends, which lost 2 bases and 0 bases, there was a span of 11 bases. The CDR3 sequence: CASSIWVGSSYNEQFF. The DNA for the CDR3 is TGTGCCAGTAGTATATGGGTCGGGAGCTCCTACAATGAGCAGTTCTTC.

The CDR3 coding sequence is TGTGCCAGCAGCGTAGAACGGGGGTCAGGAAACACCATATATTTT. Its protein is CASSVERGSGNTIYF. The rearrangement joins TRBV9 to TRBJ1-3; tentatively, D is TRBD1 (5 bases). Trimming took off 0 bases at V and 4 bases at J, with 11 bases between the two ends. Germline V gene sequence: CDR1 SGDLS, CDR2 YYNGEE. CDR3 length equals 15 residues.

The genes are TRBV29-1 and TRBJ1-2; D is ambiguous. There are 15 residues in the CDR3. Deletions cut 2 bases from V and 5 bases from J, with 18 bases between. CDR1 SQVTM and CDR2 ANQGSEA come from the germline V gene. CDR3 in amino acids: CSVEIKTGRRYGYTF. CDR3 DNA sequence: TGCAGCGTTGAAATTAAGACGGGGAGGCGGTATGGCTACACCTTC.

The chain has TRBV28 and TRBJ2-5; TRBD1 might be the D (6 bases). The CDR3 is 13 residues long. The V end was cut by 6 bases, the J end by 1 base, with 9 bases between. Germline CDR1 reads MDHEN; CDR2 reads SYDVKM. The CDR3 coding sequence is TGTGCCAGCAGCGACAGGACCCAAGAGACCCAGTACTTC. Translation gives CASSDRTQETQYF.

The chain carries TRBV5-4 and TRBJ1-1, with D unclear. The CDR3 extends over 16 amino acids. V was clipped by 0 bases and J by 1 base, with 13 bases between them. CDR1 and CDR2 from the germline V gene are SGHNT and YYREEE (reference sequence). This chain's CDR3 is CASSLEGLLRNTEAFF. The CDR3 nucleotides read TGTGCCAGCAGCTTGGAAGGACTGCTTAGGAACACTGAAGCTTTCTTT.

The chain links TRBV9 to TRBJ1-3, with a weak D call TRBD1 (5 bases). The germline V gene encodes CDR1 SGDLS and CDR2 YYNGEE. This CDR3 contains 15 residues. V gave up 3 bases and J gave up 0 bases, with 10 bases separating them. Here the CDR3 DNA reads TGTGCCAGCAGCGCAACAGGATTCTCTGGAAACACCATATATTTT. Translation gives CASSATGFSGNTIYF.

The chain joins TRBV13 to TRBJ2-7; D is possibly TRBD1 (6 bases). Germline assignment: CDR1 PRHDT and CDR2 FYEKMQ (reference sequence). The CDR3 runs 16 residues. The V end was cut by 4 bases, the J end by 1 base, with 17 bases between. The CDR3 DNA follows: TGTGCCAGCAGCTATACAGGGCTAACTGTTTCCTACGAGCAGTACTTC. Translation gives CASSYTGLTVSYEQYF.

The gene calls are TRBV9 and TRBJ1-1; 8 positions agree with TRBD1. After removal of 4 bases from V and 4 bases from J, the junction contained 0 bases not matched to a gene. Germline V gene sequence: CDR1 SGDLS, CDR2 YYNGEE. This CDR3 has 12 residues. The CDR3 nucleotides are TGTGCCAGCAGCCAGGGGGCCACTGAAGCTTTCTTT. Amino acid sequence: CASSQGATEAFF.

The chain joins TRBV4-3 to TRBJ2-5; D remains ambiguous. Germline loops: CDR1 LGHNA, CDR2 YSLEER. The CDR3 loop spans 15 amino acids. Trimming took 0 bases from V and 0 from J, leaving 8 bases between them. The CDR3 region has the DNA TGCGCCAGCAGCCAAGATTTCGAGTACCAAGAGACCCAGTACTTC. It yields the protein CASSQDFEYQETQYF.

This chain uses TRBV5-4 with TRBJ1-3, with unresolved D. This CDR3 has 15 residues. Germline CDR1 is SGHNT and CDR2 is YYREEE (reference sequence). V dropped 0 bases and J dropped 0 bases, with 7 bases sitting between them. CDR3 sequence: CASSLVELSGNTIYF. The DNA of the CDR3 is TGTGCCAGCAGCTTGGTGGAGCTCTCTGGAAACACCATATATTTT.

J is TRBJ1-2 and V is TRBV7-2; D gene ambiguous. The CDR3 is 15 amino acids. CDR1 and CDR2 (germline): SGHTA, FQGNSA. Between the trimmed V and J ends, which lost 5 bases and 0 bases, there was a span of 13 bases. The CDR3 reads CASSVAGGSNYGYTF. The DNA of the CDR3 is TGTGCCAGCAGCGTTGCAGGTGGATCTAACTATGGCTACACCTTC.

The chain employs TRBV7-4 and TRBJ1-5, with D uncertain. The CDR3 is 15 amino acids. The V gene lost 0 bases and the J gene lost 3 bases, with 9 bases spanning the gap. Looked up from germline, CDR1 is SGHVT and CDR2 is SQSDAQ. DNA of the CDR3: TGTGCCAGCAGCTTAGCGCCCGGGAACAATCAGCCCCAGCATTTT. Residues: CASSLAPGNNQPQHF.

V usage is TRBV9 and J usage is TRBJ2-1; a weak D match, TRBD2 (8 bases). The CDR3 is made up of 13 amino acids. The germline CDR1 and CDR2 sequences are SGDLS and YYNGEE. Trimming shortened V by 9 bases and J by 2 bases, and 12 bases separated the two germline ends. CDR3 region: CATGRGPYNEQFF. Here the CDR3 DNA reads TGTGCCACCGGGAGGGGGCCCTACAATGAGCAGTTCTTC. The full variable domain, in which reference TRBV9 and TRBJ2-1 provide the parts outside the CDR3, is DSGVTQTPKHLITATGQRVTLRCSPRSGDLSVYWYQQSLDQGLQFLIQYYNGEERAKGNILERFSAQQFPDLHSELNLSSLELGDSALYFCATGRGPYNEQFFGPGTRLTVL.

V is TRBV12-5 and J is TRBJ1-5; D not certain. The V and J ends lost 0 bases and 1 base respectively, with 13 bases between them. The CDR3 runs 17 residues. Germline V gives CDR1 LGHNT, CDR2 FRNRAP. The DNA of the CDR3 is TGTGCTAGTGGTTTGGTACTGGCGGGCGCCAGCAATCAGCCCCAGCATTTT. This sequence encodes CASGLVLAGASNQPQHF.

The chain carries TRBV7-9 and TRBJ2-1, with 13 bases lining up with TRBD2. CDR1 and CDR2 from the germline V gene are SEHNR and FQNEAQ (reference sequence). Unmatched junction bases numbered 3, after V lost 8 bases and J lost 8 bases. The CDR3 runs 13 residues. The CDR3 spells CASGTSGTHEQFF. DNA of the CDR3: TGTGCCAGCGGGACTAGCGGGACTCATGAGCAGTTCTTC.

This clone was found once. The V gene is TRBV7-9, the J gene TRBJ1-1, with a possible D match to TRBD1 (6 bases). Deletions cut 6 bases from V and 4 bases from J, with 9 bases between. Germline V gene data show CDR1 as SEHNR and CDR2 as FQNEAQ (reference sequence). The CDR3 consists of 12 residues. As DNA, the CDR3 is TGTGCCAGCAGAGCAGGGGTCACTGAAGCTTTCTTT. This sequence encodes CASRAGVTEAFF.

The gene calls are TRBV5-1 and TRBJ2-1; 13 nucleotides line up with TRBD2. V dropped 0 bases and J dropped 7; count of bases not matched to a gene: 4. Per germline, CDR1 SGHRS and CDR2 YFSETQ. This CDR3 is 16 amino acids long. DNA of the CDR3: TGCGCCAGCAGCTTGGGACTAGCGGGAGGTGTTAATGAGCAGTTCTTC. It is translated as CASSLGLAGGVNEQFF.

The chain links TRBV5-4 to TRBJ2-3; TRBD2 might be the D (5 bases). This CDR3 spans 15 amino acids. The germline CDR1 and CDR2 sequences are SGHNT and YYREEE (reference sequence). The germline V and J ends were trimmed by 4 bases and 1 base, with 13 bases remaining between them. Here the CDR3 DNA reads TGTGCCAGCAGCATTACCGGGGTGGGCACAGATACGCAGTATTTT. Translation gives CASSITGVGTDTQYF.

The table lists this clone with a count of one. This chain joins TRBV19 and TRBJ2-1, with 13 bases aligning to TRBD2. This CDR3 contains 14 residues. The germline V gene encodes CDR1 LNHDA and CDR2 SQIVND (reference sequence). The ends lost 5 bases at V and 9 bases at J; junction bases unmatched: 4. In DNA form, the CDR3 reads TGTGCCAGTAGTCCGGGACTAGCGGGGACTGAGCAGTTCTTC. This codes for CASSPGLAGTEQFF.

CDR3 protein: CASSQDRGSNTEAFF. The DNA for the CDR3 is TGCGCCAGCAGCCAAGATCGCGGCAGTAACACTGAAGCTTTCTTT. The chain couples TRBV4-3 to TRBJ1-1; no clear D gene. The CDR3 has 15 residues. Germline V lookup: CDR1 LGHNA, CDR2 YSLEER. V was shortened by 0 bases and J by 2 bases, with 10 bases between the two germline ends.

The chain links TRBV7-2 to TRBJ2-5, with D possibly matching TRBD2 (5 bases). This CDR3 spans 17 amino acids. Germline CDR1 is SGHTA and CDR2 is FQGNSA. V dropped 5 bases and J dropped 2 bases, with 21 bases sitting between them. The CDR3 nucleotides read TGTGCCAGCAGCCCGGGTTGGGTGAGGGCAACTCAAGAGACCCAGTACTTC. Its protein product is CASSPGWVRATQETQYF.

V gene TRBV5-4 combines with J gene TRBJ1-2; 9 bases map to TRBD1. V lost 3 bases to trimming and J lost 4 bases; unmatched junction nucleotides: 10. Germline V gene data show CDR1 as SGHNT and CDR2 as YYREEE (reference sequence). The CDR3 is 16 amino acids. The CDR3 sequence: CASSSRPGTGSYGYTF. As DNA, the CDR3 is TGTGCCAGCAGCTCCCGGCCCGGGACAGGGAGCTATGGCTACACCTTC.

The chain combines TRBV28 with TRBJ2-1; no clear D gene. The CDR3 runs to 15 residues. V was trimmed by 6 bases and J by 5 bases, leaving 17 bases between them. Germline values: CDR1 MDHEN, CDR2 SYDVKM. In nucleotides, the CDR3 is TGTGCCAGCAGACTCACTACGCAGCAAGACAATGAGCAGTTCTTC. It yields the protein CASRLTTQQDNEQFF.